Below, one TCR beta chain is given with its context. Only in-frame clones appear in the TCRdb table, and some are missing; sequencing was by immunoSEQ multiplex PCR. Of fewer than 110,000 clones listed, 87% are singletons. The CDR3 sequence is 12 residues long. The germline CDR1 and CDR2 sequences are MNHEY and SVGAGI. The V end lost 5 bases, the J end lost 7 bases, and 9 bases lay between the germline ends. The sample belongs to a study of blood T cell repertoires in COVID-19. The V and J genes are TRBV6-5 and TRBJ1-3; D gene uncertain. This TCR derives from a woman in her twenties or thirties with acute or convalescent COVID-19. The material sequenced was peripheral blood. CDR3 sequence: CASSSPGNTIYF. CDR3 nucleotide sequence: TGTGCCAGCAGTAGTCCCGGGAACACCATATATTTT.